A single sample gave rise to the 3 T cell receptor beta chains below, sequenced in a study of cytomegalovirus exposure and HLA in healthy donors. The PCR ran on 60 Vbeta and 13 Jbeta primers. Some clones are missing from TCRdb's copy, which holds only in-frame ones; the method was immunoSEQ multiplex PCR. The table has some 150,000 clones, more than 65% seen once; the top ten hold about 5.6%. The sequenced sample consisted of PBMCs. The receptors were sampled from a man younger than 40 in good health and CMV-seropositive.

This sequence joins TRBV6-6 and TRBJ2-2; perhaps TRBD1 as D (5 bases). V dropped 2 bases and J dropped 7 bases, with 14 bases sitting between them. There are 15 residues in the CDR3. Germline CDR1 MNHNY, CDR2 SVGAGI (reference sequence). The CDR3 DNA reads as TGTGCCAGCAGTTACGGGGCAGTTTTCGACGGGGAGCTGTTTTTT. It is translated as CASSYGAVFDGELFF.

This clone was found once. The chain joins TRBV2 to TRBJ2-5, with a weak D call TRBD1 (6 bases). Trimming shortened V by 5 bases and J by 1 base, and 8 bases separated the two germline ends. CDR1 is SNHLY, CDR2 FYNNEI, per germline. CDR3 length equals 13 residues. CDR3 sequence reads: CASSWDIQETQYF. CDR3 bases: TGTGCCAGCAGTTGGGACATCCAAGAGACCCAGTACTTC. Full variable domain (outside the CDR3, taken from reference TRBV2 and TRBJ2-5): EPEVTQTPSHQVTQMGQEVILRCVPISNHLYFYWYRQILGQKVEFLVSFYNNEISEKSEIFDDQFSVERPDGSNFTLKIRSTKLEDSAMYFCASSWDIQETQYFGPGTRLLVL.

Here the CDR3 DNA reads TGTGCCAGCAGTTTTGAGGCAGAAGGAAACACCATATATTTT. This codes for CASSFEAEGNTIYF. V and J are TRBV28 and TRBJ1-3; D gene unclear. Germline values: CDR1 MDHEN, CDR2 SYDVKM. The CDR3 sequence is 14 residues long. The V gene lost 3 bases and the J gene lost 4 bases, with 10 bases spanning the gap.